The 8 T cell receptor beta chains in this list originate from one sample, sequenced in a study of regulatory T cells in long-lasting Graves disease. Combining iRepertoire HTBI primers with Arm-PCR of CDR3 regions, the authors built TCR beta libraries. TCRdb re-analysed the multiplex PCR reads in MiXCR, keeping a single row per CDR3 protein. The repertoire holds 400,000 to 500,000 distinct CDR3 sequences, about 22% seen once, with less than 15% in the top ten. As for time point: persistent/refractory GD, antithyroid drugs over 5 years with positive TRAb. Making the TCR library involved RNA that had been extracted from PBMCs. The sequencing here drew on peripheral blood mononuclear cells (PBMCs), taken when the disease was refractory, from a patient treated with antithyroid drugs. Receptor source: a female donor with Graves disease.

This clonotype was counted many times. The junction and the germline gene differ at one end; a read error may be behind it. The chain uses TRBV20-1 and TRBJ1-1; 7 nucleotides align to TRBD1. Germline V gene sequence: CDR1 DFQATT, CDR2 SNEGSKA (reference sequence). The CDR3 sequence is 13 residues long. The CDR3 coding sequence is TGCAGTGCAAGAGGGACAGCCAAAACTGAAGCTTTCTTT. Translated, it gives CSARGTAKTEAFF.

This clonotype was recorded at least ten times. The rearrangement joins TRBV29-1 to TRBJ1-1; possible D gene TRBD1, 6 bases. Trimming shortened V by 4 bases and J by 5 bases, and 8 bases separated the two germline ends. This CDR3 contains 11 residues. Germline-derived CDR1 and CDR2 are SQVTM and ANQGSEA. The CDR3 region has the DNA TGCAGCGTTGGCAGGGGTACTGAAGCTTTCTTT. As protein: CSVGRGTEAFF.

The chain carries TRBV11-3 and TRBJ2-7; 7 bases are a match to TRBD1. CDR1 SGHNT and CDR2 YENEEA come from the germline V gene. This CDR3 is 13 amino acids long. J gave up 6 bases and V 5 bases, and 7 bases lay outside the gene matches. CDR3 coding DNA: TGTGCCAGCAGCCCCATGGACAGGAGCGAGCAGTACTTC. Its protein is CASSPMDRSEQYF.

V is TRBV7-6 and J is TRBJ2-3, with D maybe TRBD2 (5 bases). Per the germline V gene, CDR1 is SGHVS and CDR2 is FNYEAQ. The V gene lost 2 bases and the J gene lost 6 bases, with 18 bases spanning the gap. The CDR3 has 16 amino acids. The CDR3 region is CASSLTRLASGDTQYF. The CDR3 region has the DNA TGTGCCAGCAGCTTAACCCGGTTAGCGTCTGGCGATACGCAGTATTTT.

This clonotype was recorded at least ten times. The genes are TRBV28 and TRBJ2-7; 8 nucleotides agree with TRBD2. After removal of 3 bases from V and 2 bases from J, the junction contained 9 bases not matched to a gene. This CDR3 is 16 amino acids long. CDR1 is MDHEN, CDR2 SYDVKM, per germline. The CDR3 loop is CASSFAGGGRTYEQYF. CDR3 bases: TGTGCCAGCAGTTTTGCGGGAGGTGGGAGGACCTACGAGCAGTACTTC.

This clonotype occurred many times. The chain recombines TRBV28 with TRBJ2-7; 8 nucleotides agree with TRBD1. The CDR3 covers 14 residues. Germline-derived CDR1 and CDR2 are MDHEN and SYDVKM. The J segment lost 2 bases and the V segment lost 3 bases, leaving 3 bases of the junction unmatched. In DNA form, the CDR3 reads TGTGCCAGCAGTTTGGACAGGGAGGCCTACGAGCAGTACTTC. Its protein is CASSLDREAYEQYF.

The rearrangement joins TRBV14 to TRBJ2-7, with D possibly matching TRBD1 (5 bases). The CDR3 has 15 amino acids. With 2 bases removed from V and 4 bases from J, the gap between germline ends came to 15 bases. The germline V gene encodes CDR1 SGHDN and CDR2 FVKESK. CDR3 residues: CASSQWPGRAYEQYF. Written as DNA, the CDR3 is TGTGCCAGCAGCCAATGGCCCGGCAGGGCTTACGAGCAGTACTTC.

This clonotype has a single count. Possible read error: a much larger clone is one base away. J is TRBJ1-1 and V is TRBV7-2; D unclear. This CDR3 is built from 15 residues. The germline V gene has CDR1 SGHTA and CDR2 FQGNSA. V lost 3 bases and J lost 8, with 19 bases in between. CDR3 loop: CASSFKGRRPTEAFF. The DNA for the CDR3 is TGTGCCAGCAGCTTCAAGGGAAGGAGGCCTACCGAAGCTTTCTTT.